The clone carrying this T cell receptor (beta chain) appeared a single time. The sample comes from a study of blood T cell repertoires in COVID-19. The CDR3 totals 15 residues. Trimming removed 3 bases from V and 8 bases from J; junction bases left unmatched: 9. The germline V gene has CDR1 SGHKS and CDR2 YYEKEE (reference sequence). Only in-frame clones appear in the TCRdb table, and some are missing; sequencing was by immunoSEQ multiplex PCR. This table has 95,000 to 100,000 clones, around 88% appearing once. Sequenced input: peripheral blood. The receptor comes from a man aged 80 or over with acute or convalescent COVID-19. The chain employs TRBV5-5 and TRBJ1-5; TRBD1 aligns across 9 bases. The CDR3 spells CASSSGTGSLEPQHF. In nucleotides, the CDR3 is TGTGCCAGCAGCTCGGGGACAGGGAGTTTGGAGCCCCAGCATTTT.